The source of this T cell receptor beta chain is a study of blood T cells in healthy people across ages. The CDR3 totals 12 residues. Germline CDR1 is SGHNT and CDR2 is YYREEE (reference sequence). With 2 bases removed from V and 8 bases from J, the gap between germline ends came to 5 bases. With a J-beta primer mix and a sample-barcoded 5' primer, a second PCR ran 7 to 11 cycles. TCRdb called the 5' RACE reads again in MiXCR, with one record for every CDR3 protein. The sample carries roughly 800,000 distinct CDR3 sequences, more than 45% recorded once. The sequencing input was blood. This clonotype was obtained from a man in his thirties or forties in good health. The chain couples TRBV5-4 to TRBJ1-6; the D is unclear. CDR3 nucleotides: TGTGCCAGCAGCTTATACGATTCACCCCTCCACTTT. Amino acids: CASSLYDSPLHF.